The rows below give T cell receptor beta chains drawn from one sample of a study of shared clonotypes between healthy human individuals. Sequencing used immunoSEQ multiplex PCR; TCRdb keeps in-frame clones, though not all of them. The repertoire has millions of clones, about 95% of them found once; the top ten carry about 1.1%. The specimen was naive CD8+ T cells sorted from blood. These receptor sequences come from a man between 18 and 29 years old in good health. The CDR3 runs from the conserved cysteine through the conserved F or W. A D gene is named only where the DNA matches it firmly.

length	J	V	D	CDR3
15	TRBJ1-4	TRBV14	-	CASSRGIATNEKLFF
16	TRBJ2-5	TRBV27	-	CASSYDRSSYQETQYF
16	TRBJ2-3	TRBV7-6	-	CASSLADRRGTDTQYF
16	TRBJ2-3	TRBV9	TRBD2	CASSSRAGVIGDTQYF
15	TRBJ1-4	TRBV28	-	CASSLRPGSNEKLFF
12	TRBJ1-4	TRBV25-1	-	CASSVLGEKLFF
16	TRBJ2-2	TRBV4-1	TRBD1	CASSRDGTGVTGELFF
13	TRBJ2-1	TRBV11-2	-	CASSFEGANEQFF
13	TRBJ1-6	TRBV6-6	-	CASTLFDNSPLHF
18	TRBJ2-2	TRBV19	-	CASSIWLQRVGSSGELFF